Below are 24 T cell receptor beta chains sequenced from a single sample in a study of OX40 agonist ivuxolimab in advanced cancers. Repertoires were generated with immunoSEQ multiplex PCR, while TCRdb's copy carries only in-frame clones and drops some. The table has roughly 46,000 clones, roughly 82% seen once. Sequencing used CD4+ or CD8+ T cells sorted from blood, obtained in a trial of the OX40 agonist ivuxolimab. These TCRs come from an adult with an advanced solid tumor such as melanoma, head and neck, liver or kidney cancer.

This chain connects TRBV30 to TRBJ1-2, with D perhaps matching TRBD1 (5 bases). Germline-derived CDR1 and CDR2 are GTSNPN and SVGIG (reference sequence). The germline V and J ends were trimmed by 0 bases and 6 bases, with 17 bases remaining between them. The CDR3 covers 15 residues. CDR3 amino acids: CAWSVLGVPVHGYTF. CDR3 coding DNA: TGTGCCTGGAGTGTACTAGGGGTCCCGGTACATGGCTACACCTTC.

The chain uses TRBV27 and TRBJ1-2; weak D call: TRBD1 (5 bases). Germline V gene data show CDR1 as MNHEY and CDR2 as SMNVEV (reference sequence). CDR3 length: 16 amino acids. Trimming left V 3 bases short and J 4 bases short, with 18 bases between. The CDR3: CASSFKGKGEGYGYTF. The CDR3 DNA is TGTGCCAGCAGTTTTAAGGGGAAAGGAGAAGGCTATGGCTACACCTTC.

The chain combines TRBV11-3 with TRBJ2-7, with 7 bases identical to TRBD1. The V and J ends lost 5 bases and 3 bases, in that order; junction bases with no gene match: 10. The V gene's germline CDR1 is SGHNT and CDR2 YENEEA. The CDR3 runs 15 residues. Written as DNA, the CDR3 is TGTGCCAGCAGCCGGCTGTGGGACAGAAACTACGAGCAGTACTTC. This sequence encodes CASSRLWDRNYEQYF.

This clone showed up just a few times. The chain recombines TRBV6-4 with TRBJ1-5; possible D gene TRBD1, 6 bases. The germline V and J ends were trimmed by 2 bases and 2 bases, with 22 bases remaining between them. The germline CDR1 and CDR2 sequences are MRHNA and SNTAGT. The CDR3 loop spans 19 amino acids. The CDR3 spells CASSDPRYRDKIRNQPQHF. The CDR3 nucleotides are TGTGCCAGCAGTGACCCAAGGTACCGGGACAAAATTCGCAATCAGCCCCAGCATTTT.

The J gene is TRBJ2-7, the V gene TRBV27; 11 nucleotides line up with TRBD2. The CDR3 totals 15 residues. Trimming removed 6 bases from V and 2 bases from J; junction bases left unmatched: 6. The germline V gene has CDR1 MNHEY and CDR2 SMNVEV (reference sequence). CDR3 coding DNA: TGTGCCAGCAGGGTGACTAGCGGGACTACCTACGAGCAGTACTTC. Residues: CASRVTSGTTYEQYF.

This clone has only one observation. The chain recombines TRBV19 with TRBJ2-1; D perhaps matches TRBD1 (5 bases). The germline V gene encodes CDR1 LNHDA and CDR2 SQIVND (reference sequence). V was shortened by 6 bases and J by 6 bases, with 24 bases between the two germline ends. This CDR3 comprises 17 residues. The chain's CDR3 is CASRKGITNLGPNEQFF. CDR3 coding DNA: TGTGCCAGTAGAAAGGGGATAACAAACCTGGGGCCCAATGAGCAGTTCTTC.

This CDR3 is CASSRTGTQSTDTQYF. CDR3 bases: TGCGCCAGCAGCCGTACCGGGACACAAAGCACAGATACGCAGTATTTT. The rearrangement links TRBV4-1 to TRBJ2-3, with D tentatively TRBD1 (6 bases). The CDR3 is 16 residues long. Looked up from germline, CDR1 is MGHRA and CDR2 is YSYEKL. Trimming removed 4 bases at V and 0 bases at J, with 14 bases between.

The chain combines TRBV11-3 with TRBJ1-5; possible D gene TRBD1, 6 bases. This CDR3 region has 14 residues. Between the trimmed V and J ends, which lost 5 bases and 7 bases, there was a span of 15 bases. Per the germline V gene, CDR1 is SGHNT and CDR2 is YENEEA. In nucleotides, the CDR3 is TGTGCCAGCAGCGAAGGAGGGGGGTGGCAGCCCCAGCATTTT. Protein product: CASSEGGGWQPQHF.

The chain links TRBV5-1 to TRBJ2-2; D ambiguous. The V end was cut by 0 bases, the J end by 0 bases, with 3 bases between. The CDR3 is 14 residues long. Germline V CDR1 and CDR2: SGHRS, YFSETQ. The CDR3 coding sequence is TGCGCCAGCAGCTTGGGACCGAACACCGGGGAGCTGTTTTTT. Translating it yields CASSLGPNTGELFF.

The J gene is TRBJ1-2, the V gene TRBV9, with 9 positions matching TRBD1. This CDR3 is 14 amino acids long. Trimming removed 6 bases from V and 5 bases from J; junction bases left unmatched: 8. The germline CDR1 and CDR2 sequences are SGDLS and YYNGEE. CDR3 DNA: TGTGCCAGCACCCATCGGGACAGGGAGTATGGCTACACCTTC. It yields the protein CASTHRDREYGYTF.

This clone was observed a single time. The chain employs TRBV5-1 and TRBJ2-5; 9 positions match TRBD2. The CDR3 covers 14 residues. Losses at the gene ends were 0 bases for V and 3 bases for J; bases not matched to a gene: 0. Germline V gene lookup returns CDR1 SGHRS and CDR2 YFSETQ. Here the CDR3 reads CASSLGGGEETQYF. CDR3 nucleotides: TGCGCCAGCAGCTTGGGCGGGGGGGAAGAGACCCAGTACTTC.

The chain employs TRBV10-3 and TRBJ1-5, with a possible D match to TRBD1 (6 bases). This CDR3 comprises 17 residues. The V and J ends lost 2 bases and 3 bases respectively, with 17 bases between them. Germline V gene lookup returns CDR1 ENHRY and CDR2 SYGVKD. As DNA, the CDR3 is TGTGCCATCAGTGAGCCCCGACAGGAGGATATCAATCAGCCCCAGCATTTT. Its translation: CAISEPRQEDINQPQHF.

The gene calls are TRBV18 and TRBJ2-7; D is uncertain. The CDR3 spans 14 residues. Germline V CDR1 and CDR2: KGHSH, LQKENI. The ends were cut back, 0 bases at V and 1 base at J, with 7 bases in the middle. CDR3 DNA sequence: TGTGCCAGCTCACCACCGTGGGGTTCCTACGAGCAGTACTTC. This translates into CASSPPWGSYEQYF.

The J gene is TRBJ2-5, the V gene TRBV6-5, with D perhaps given as TRBD1 or TRBD2 (6 bases each). V lost 11 bases, J lost 5 bases, and 15 bases lay in between. Per the germline V gene, CDR1 is MNHEY and CDR2 is SVGAGI. The CDR3 length is 12 residues. The CDR3 nucleotides are TGTGCCGTCGGACGGAGGGGGGAGACCCAGTACTTC. Amino acid sequence: CAVGRRGETQYF.

This chain uses TRBV19 with TRBJ1-1; D is unresolved. Germline lookup yields CDR1 LNHDA and CDR2 SQIVND (reference sequence). V was trimmed by 6 bases and J by 5 bases, leaving 10 bases between them. The CDR3 is 12 amino acids. DNA for the CDR3: TGTGCCAGTAGGGTGGTTGGAACTGAAGCTTTCTTT. Its protein product is CASRVVGTEAFF.

This chain links TRBV6-5 with TRBJ1-2; TRBD1 matches 7 bases. Trimming took 0 bases from V and 5 from J; bases not matched to a gene: 3. CDR3 size: 14 residues. The germline gives CDR1 MNHEY, CDR2 SVGAGI. The CDR3: CASSYSGDRYGYTF. In DNA form, the CDR3 reads TGTGCCAGCAGTTACTCAGGGGACAGATATGGCTACACCTTC.

The chain couples TRBV2 to TRBJ2-1; 12 bases map to TRBD2. This CDR3 comprises 14 residues. Germline V CDR1 and CDR2: SNHLY, FYNNEI. V trimming: 5 bases; J trimming: 7 bases; junction bases outside the gene matches: 3. The CDR3 spells CASSRTSGENEQFF. The CDR3 nucleotides read TGTGCCAGCAGTAGGACTAGCGGGGAAAATGAGCAGTTCTTC.

The chain links TRBV2 to TRBJ1-5; D perhaps matches TRBD1 (5 bases). The germline V gene encodes CDR1 SNHLY and CDR2 FYNNEI. Trimming took 3 bases from V and 6 from J, leaving 9 bases between them. This CDR3 has 13 residues. As DNA, the CDR3 is TGTGCCAGCAGTGATCGGGGGACTCAGCCCCAGCATTTT. It encodes CASSDRGTQPQHF. Supplemented by reference TRBV2 and TRBJ1-5, the full variable domain reads EPEVTQTPSHQVTQMGQEVILRCVPISNHLYFYWYRQILGQKVEFLVSFYNNEISEKSEIFDDQFSVERPDGSNFTLKIRSTKLEDSAMYFCASSDRGTQPQHFGDGTRLSIL.

This chain connects TRBV5-6 to TRBJ1-3, with a possible D match to TRBD1 (5 bases). Germline assignment: CDR1 SGHDT and CDR2 YYEEEE. The CDR3 sequence is 13 residues long. The germline V and J ends were trimmed by 0 bases and 4 bases, with 5 bases remaining between them. CDR3 amino acids: CASSLGQGNTIYF. CDR3 bases: TGTGCCAGCAGCTTGGGACAGGGAAACACCATATATTTT. Supplemented by reference TRBV5-6 and TRBJ1-3, the full variable domain reads DAGVTQSPTHLIKTRGQQVTLRCSPKSGHDTVSWYQQALGQGPQFIFQYYEEEERQRGNFPDRFSGHQFPNYSSELNVNALLLGDSALYLCASSLGQGNTIYFGEGSWLTVV.

The chain couples TRBV7-2 to TRBJ2-1, with 9 bases aligning to TRBD1. This CDR3 has 13 amino acids. The germline CDR1 and CDR2 sequences are SGHTA and FQGNSA. With V trimmed by 5 bases and J by 8 bases, 4 bases remained unmatched. The CDR3 spells CASSRDRDYEQFF. CDR3 nucleotide sequence: TGTGCCAGCAGCCGGGACAGGGACTATGAGCAGTTCTTC.

V and J are TRBV5-6 and TRBJ2-5; D is possibly TRBD2 (5 bases). The germline gives CDR1 SGHDT, CDR2 YYEEEE. V was pared by 0 bases and J by 7 bases, with 10 bases between. This CDR3 contains 13 residues. The chain's CDR3 is CASSLVGVRTQYF. Here the CDR3 DNA reads TGTGCCAGCAGCTTGGTCGGGGTGCGGACCCAGTACTTC.

The chain couples TRBV5-6 to TRBJ2-7; 7 bases are shared with TRBD1. Trimming at V came to 2 bases and at J to 7 bases, leaving 6 bases not matched to a gene. CDR3 length equals 13 residues. Germline V gene data show CDR1 as SGHDT and CDR2 as YYEEEE. The CDR3 sequence is CASSFIQGWEQYF. The CDR3 DNA reads as TGTGCCAGCAGCTTTATACAGGGGTGGGAGCAGTACTTC.

The CDR3 reads CASSPRTGAYYGYTF. The CDR3, as DNA: TGTGCCAGCAGCCCCCGGACAGGCGCATACTATGGCTACACCTTC. This chain connects TRBV27 to TRBJ1-2, with 7 nucleotides matching TRBD1. The V segment lost 6 bases and the J segment 3 bases; nucleotides outside the gene matches: 10. Germline V gives CDR1 MNHEY, CDR2 SMNVEV (reference sequence). CDR3 length equals 15 residues.

V usage is TRBV11-2 and J usage is TRBJ2-1; 8 bases fit TRBD2. The CDR3 extends over 14 amino acids. In germline, CDR1 is SGHAT, CDR2 FQNNGV. The V gene end was trimmed by 5 bases and the J gene end by 5 bases; junction bases not matched to a gene: 5. The CDR3: CASSQGLGDNEQFF. CDR3 bases: TGTGCCAGCAGCCAGGGACTAGGGGACAATGAGCAGTTCTTC.